This TCR beta chain is drawn from a study of OX40 agonist ivuxolimab in advanced cancers. Peripheral blood came from all dose cohorts at three timepoints. The V gene's germline CDR1 is ENHRY and CDR2 SYGVKD. The CDR3 covers 15 residues. Deletions cut 0 bases from V and 3 bases from J, with 9 bases between. The method was immunoSEQ multiplex PCR; TCRdb's version includes in-frame clones alone and lacks a portion of them. The sample lists tens of thousands of clones, 88% occurring once. Study-level findings and limits: No antigen was identified for the clonally expanded peripheral T cells. With doses of 0.1 to 3.0 mg/kg, CD4+ and CD8+ blood T cells had undergone clonal expansion by week 6.

As for this clone: Its antigen remains unidentified.

The sequence came from an adult with an advanced solid tumor such as melanoma, head and neck, liver or kidney cancer. Source: CD4+ or CD8+ T cells sorted from blood, taken in a trial of the OX40 agonist ivuxolimab. J is TRBJ2-1 and V is TRBV10-3, with no clear D. The CDR3 loop is CAISESGDVYNEQFF. The CDR3 nucleotides are TGTGCCATCAGTGAGTCAGGCGACGTCTACAATGAGCAGTTCTTC.